The 29 T cell receptor beta chains given below trace back to one sample, sequenced in a study of control samples from healthy donors and cancer patients. Sequenced by immunoSEQ multiplex PCR; TCRdb stores in-frame clones only, minus some. The repertoire holds around 84,000 clones, with 80% to 90% as singletons. The source material was PBMCs. The receptors here all came from a man aged 55 to 70 with head and neck cancer.

This chain links TRBV9 with TRBJ2-7; D may match TRBD1 or TRBD2 (5 bases each). The CDR3 is 14 amino acids. V lost 3 bases, J lost 3 bases, and 13 bases lay in between. Germline CDR1 SGDLS, CDR2 YYNGEE. The CDR3 here is CASSELPGLYEQYF. DNA of the CDR3: TGTGCCAGCAGCGAACTGCCGGGGCTCTACGAGCAGTACTTC.

The chain recombines TRBV5-6 with TRBJ1-2; perhaps TRBD1 as D (6 bases). The CDR3 is 14 amino acids. V lost 6 bases and J lost 6, with 18 bases in between. Germline V gene lookup returns CDR1 SGHDT and CDR2 YYEEEE. The CDR3 DNA reads TGTGCCAGCAACCTGTTCGGACGGGGGCATGGCTACACCTTC. It is translated as CASNLFGRGHGYTF.

CDR3 nucleotide sequence: TGTGCCAGCAGTCAGGGGATTGGCTATGGCTACACCTTC. Translating gives CASSQGIGYGYTF. This rearrangement joins TRBV5-6 to TRBJ1-2; D may be TRBD1 (6 bases). With 5 bases removed from V and 4 bases from J, the gap between germline ends came to 12 bases. The CDR3 contains 13 residues. Looked up from germline, CDR1 is SGHDT and CDR2 is YYEEEE.

V gene TRBV5-1 combines with J gene TRBJ2-5, with 8 bases matching TRBD2. CDR3 length equals 16 residues. Germline CDR1 reads SGHRS; CDR2 reads YFSETQ. V lost 4 bases and J lost 2; bases outside the gene matches: 10. CDR3 protein: CASSPGGSGGQETQYF. DNA for the CDR3: TGCGCCAGCAGCCCCGGTGGGTCGGGAGGGCAAGAGACCCAGTACTTC.

The chain is built from TRBV21-1 and TRBJ2-5; TRBD2 is taken as the D call from the table, unchecked against the DNA. TRBV21-1 is designated a pseudogene. The CDR3 has 16 residues. The CDR3 region is CASSPGAGRDQETQYF. CDR3 bases: TGTGCCAGCAGCCCCGGGGCCGGGAGGGACCAAGAGACCCAGTACTTC.

The rearrangement uses TRBV6-5 and TRBJ2-7, with no clear D. The CDR3 runs to 12 residues. V dropped 2 bases and J dropped 6 bases, with 8 bases sitting between them. In germline, CDR1 is MNHEY, CDR2 SVGAGI. CDR3 amino acids: CASSYGLSEQYF. In nucleotides, the CDR3 is TGTGCCAGCAGTTACGGTCTCTCCGAGCAGTACTTC.

V and J are TRBV12-3 or TRBV12-4 and TRBJ1-2, with TRBD1 matching 12 bases. Trimming at V came to 6 bases and at J to 8 bases, leaving 4 bases not matched to a gene. The CDR3 runs to 13 residues. Here the CDR3 reads CASRRDRGRGYTF. Here the CDR3 DNA reads TGTGCCAGCAGGAGGGACAGGGGGCGCGGCTACACCTTC.

This rearrangement joins TRBV18 to TRBJ2-1, with D maybe TRBD2 (6 bases). The CDR3 contains 20 residues. Germline V gives CDR1 KGHSH, CDR2 LQKENI. Trimming cost V 2 bases and J 0 bases, with 23 bases left between them. CDR3 coding DNA: TGTGCCAGCTCACCAATTTGGCGGAGGACTACCTTCAGCTCCTACAATGAGCAGTTCTTC. Amino acids: CASSPIWRRTTFSSYNEQFF.

The chain is built from TRBV5-4 and TRBJ2-1, with D unclear. Germline CDR1 and CDR2: SGHNT and YYREEE (reference sequence). V was cut by 9 bases and J by 4 bases, with 8 bases left in between. CDR3 length equals 11 residues. The CDR3 region is CAMVGYNEQFF. CDR3 bases: TGTGCCATGGTCGGTTACAATGAGCAGTTCTTC.

The rearrangement uses TRBV7-9 and TRBJ2-7; a weak D match, TRBD2 (5 bases). This CDR3 has 16 residues. The V end lost 4 bases, the J end lost 6 bases, and 22 bases lay between the germline ends. Looked up from germline, CDR1 is SEHNR and CDR2 is FQNEAQ (reference sequence). CDR3 in DNA: TGTGCCAGCAGCTCCCGAATGGTAGCGCTTAACTCCGAGCAGTACTTC. It specifies CASSSRMVALNSEQYF.

This clone occurred a few times. The gene calls are TRBV4-1 and TRBJ2-1; 7 bases fit TRBD2. With V trimmed by 4 bases and J by 2 bases, 5 bases remained unmatched. The CDR3 spans 15 residues. Germline CDR1 and CDR2: MGHRA and YSYEKL. CDR3 DNA: TGCGCCAGCAGCCCAAGCGGGACGGCCTACAATGAGCAGTTCTTC. This translates into CASSPSGTAYNEQFF.

The chain joins TRBV4-1 to TRBJ2-1, with 11 bases fitting TRBD2. This CDR3 spans 17 amino acids. Germline-derived CDR1 and CDR2 are MGHRA and YSYEKL. Trimming at V came to 2 bases and at J to 4 bases, leaving 7 bases not matched to a gene. The CDR3 nucleotides read TGCGCCAGCAGCCAACGAACCGGGACTAGCGGATACAATGAGCAGTTCTTC. Translating it yields CASSQRTGTSGYNEQFF.

This clone was recorded only once. The rearrangement links TRBV7-9 to TRBJ2-1; 7 bases agree with TRBD2. The CDR3 is 16 amino acids. The V segment lost 5 bases and the J segment 1 base; nucleotides outside the gene matches: 8. CDR1 is SEHNR, CDR2 FQNEAQ, per germline (reference sequence). The CDR3 nucleotides are TGTGCCAGCAGCCCCCGGGACTATAATTCCTACAATGAGCAGTTCTTC. As protein: CASSPRDYNSYNEQFF.

The chain is built from TRBV5-6 and TRBJ2-7; D ambiguous. The CDR3 spans 13 residues. V was shortened by 2 bases and J by 2 bases, with 8 bases between the two germline ends. From germline, CDR1 is SGHDT and CDR2 YYEEEE. This chain's CDR3 is CASSFPRAYEQYF. The CDR3 DNA follows: TGTGCCAGCAGCTTCCCTAGGGCCTACGAGCAGTACTTC.

Many counts were recorded for this clone. This chain connects TRBV6-5 to TRBJ1-5; D perhaps matches TRBD1 (6 bases). V gave up 8 bases and J gave up 2 bases, with 13 bases separating them. Germline V CDR1 and CDR2: MNHEY, SVGAGI. The CDR3 has 14 amino acids. The CDR3 sequence: CASSFAGGNQPQHF. CDR3 nucleotides: TGTGCCAGCTCTTTCGCAGGGGGCAATCAGCCCCAGCATTTT.

V is TRBV5-1 and J is TRBJ2-2; 10 nucleotides align to TRBD2. The CDR3 is made up of 16 amino acids. Germline CDR1 SGHRS, CDR2 YFSETQ. V lost 4 bases to trimming and J lost 6 bases; unmatched junction nucleotides: 9. The CDR3 DNA is TGCGCCAGCAGCGGGTCTAGCGGGAGTCTCTCCGGGGAGCTGTTTTTT. Its protein product is CASSGSSGSLSGELFF. The full variable domain, in which reference TRBV5-1 and TRBJ2-2 provide the parts outside the CDR3, is KAGVTQTPRYLIKTRGQQVTLSCSPISGHRSVSWYQQTPGQGLQFLFEYFSETQRNKGNFPGRFSGRQFSNSRSEMNVSTLELGDSALYLCASSGSSGSLSGELFFGEGSRLTVL.

The chain combines TRBV6-5 with TRBJ2-7; 7 bases align to TRBD2. The V segment lost 4 bases and the J segment 11 bases; nucleotides outside the gene matches: 5. This CDR3 spans 11 amino acids. Per the germline V gene, CDR1 is MNHEY and CDR2 is SVGAGI. The CDR3 loop is CASSWGGQEYF. CDR3 coding DNA: TGTGCCAGCAGTTGGGGAGGGCAGGAGTACTTC.

The CDR3 coding sequence is TGTGCCAGCAGCATGACAGGGGTGGCAGATACGCAGTATTTT. This codes for CASSMTGVADTQYF. This chain joins TRBV5-6 and TRBJ2-3, with 8 bases aligning to TRBD1. Germline V gene data show CDR1 as SGHDT and CDR2 as YYEEEE. CDR3 size: 14 residues. The ends lost 4 bases at V and 4 bases at J; junction bases unmatched: 5.

Concerning this clone: Other DNA sequences in the same sample also yield this CDR3. The chain couples TRBV21-1 to TRBJ2-2. TRBV21-1 is reported as a pseudogene. This CDR3 has 16 amino acids. For the CDR3, the DNA is TGTGCCAGCAGCCAAATACCCCACAGTAGCTGCGGGGAGCTGTTTTTT. This gives the protein CASSQIPHSSCGELFF.

CDR3 DNA sequence: TGTGCCAGCAGCTTTAGGATTTCTGACTACGAGCAGTACTTC. This codes for CASSFRISDYEQYF. The V and J genes are TRBV7-2 and TRBJ2-7; D is unresolved. The germline gives CDR1 SGHTA, CDR2 FQGNSA. This CDR3 is 14 amino acids long. The ends were cut back, 3 bases at V and 3 bases at J, with 12 bases in the middle.

The gene calls are TRBV7-2 and TRBJ1-5; no clear D. V shed 1 base and J shed 0 bases, with 4 bases lying between them. This CDR3 is 14 amino acids long. Per germline, CDR1 SGHTA and CDR2 FQGNSA. The CDR3 spells CASSLGRSNQPQHF. The CDR3 DNA follows: TGTGCCAGCAGCTTAGGTCGTAGCAATCAGCCCCAGCATTTT. Based on the CDR3 plus reference TRBV7-2 and TRBJ1-5, the full variable domain is GAGVSQSPSNKVTEKGKDVELRCDPISGHTALYWYRQSLGQGLEFLIYFQGNSAPDKSGLPSDRFSAERTGGSVSTLTIQRTQQEDSAVYLCASSLGRSNQPQHFGDGTRLSIL.

This sequence joins TRBV28 and TRBJ1-6; a possible D gene is TRBD1 (6 bases). V gave up 7 bases and J gave up 7 bases, with 14 bases separating them. The CDR3 is 14 amino acids. Germline V gene sequence: CDR1 MDHEN, CDR2 SYDVKM. This CDR3 is CASTPWGANSPLHF. In nucleotides, the CDR3 is TGTGCCAGCACCCCGTGGGGGGCCAATTCACCCCTCCACTTT.

The CDR3, as DNA: TGTGCCAGCAGCCCAGGGACAGGCTACGAGCAGTACTTC. It specifies CASSPGTGYEQYF. The V call is TRBV7-2, the J call TRBJ2-7; TRBD1 matches 8 bases. There are 13 residues in the CDR3. The J segment lost 3 bases and the V segment lost 5 bases, leaving 3 bases of the junction unmatched. Germline values: CDR1 SGHTA, CDR2 FQGNSA. The entire variable domain, with the rest obtained from reference TRBV7-2 and TRBJ2-7, is as follows: GAGVSQSPSNKVTEKGKDVELRCDPISGHTALYWYRQSLGQGLEFLIYFQGNSAPDKSGLPSDRFSAERTGGSVSTLTIQRTQQEDSAVYLCASSPGTGYEQYFGPGTRLTVT.

The chain carries TRBV11-1 and TRBJ2-2, with D maybe TRBD2 (6 bases). V was cut by 3 bases and J by 4 bases, with 15 bases left in between. The length of the CDR3 is 16 residues. In germline, CDR1 is SGHAT, CDR2 FQDESV (reference sequence). The CDR3 DNA is TGTGCCAGCAGCTTCGGGAAGGGACTCTTCACCGGGGAGCTGTTTTTT. This encodes CASSFGKGLFTGELFF.

V is TRBV7-8 and J is TRBJ2-1; TRBD1 agrees at 10 bases. Trimming removed 1 base from V and 7 bases from J; junction bases left unmatched: 7. The germline gives CDR1 SGHVS, CDR2 FQNEAQ. This CDR3 region has 16 residues. The CDR3 is CASSLVWTGGRNEQFF. CDR3 nucleotide sequence: TGTGCCAGCAGCTTAGTCTGGACAGGGGGGAGAAATGAGCAGTTCTTC.

The chain combines TRBV6-6 with TRBJ1-1, with D perhaps TRBD1 (5 bases). V was trimmed by 5 bases and J by 0 bases, leaving 13 bases between them. CDR3 length equals 15 residues. The germline V gene encodes CDR1 MNHNY and CDR2 SVGAGI (reference sequence). This chain's CDR3 is CASSLGGTMNTEAFF. The CDR3 DNA reads TGTGCCAGCAGTCTGGGGGGGACCATGAACACTGAAGCTTTCTTT.

The J gene is TRBJ2-7, the V gene TRBV3-1 (or the pseudogene TRBV3-2); TRBD1 is a possible D gene (7 bases). Germline CDR1 LGHDT, CDR2 YNNKEL (reference sequence). This CDR3 region has 13 residues. The V gene lost 0 bases and the J gene lost 7 bases, with 10 bases spanning the gap. The CDR3: CASSQDRGREQYF. CDR3 DNA: TGTGCCAGCAGCCAAGACAGGGGGAGGGAGCAGTACTTC.

This clone has only one observation. The chain has TRBV4-2 and TRBJ1-1, with 12 bases matching TRBD1. V lost 4 bases, J lost 3 bases, and 6 bases stayed unmatched. The CDR3 has 16 amino acids. The germline V gene has CDR1 LGHNA and CDR2 YNFKEQ. The DNA of the CDR3 is TGTGCCAGCAGCCGAGGGGACAGGGGGCCCCACACTGAAGCTTTCTTT. Residues: CASSRGDRGPHTEAFF.

This rearrangement joins TRBV4-1 to TRBJ2-2; 11 bases agree with TRBD2. The length of the CDR3 is 19 residues. Germline CDR1 MGHRA, CDR2 YSYEKL. V lost 0 bases and J lost 1; bases outside the gene matches: 7. CDR3 sequence: CASSQDLGTSGLNTGELFF. DNA for the CDR3: TGCGCCAGCAGCCAAGATCTGGGGACTAGCGGACTGAACACCGGGGAGCTGTTTTTT.